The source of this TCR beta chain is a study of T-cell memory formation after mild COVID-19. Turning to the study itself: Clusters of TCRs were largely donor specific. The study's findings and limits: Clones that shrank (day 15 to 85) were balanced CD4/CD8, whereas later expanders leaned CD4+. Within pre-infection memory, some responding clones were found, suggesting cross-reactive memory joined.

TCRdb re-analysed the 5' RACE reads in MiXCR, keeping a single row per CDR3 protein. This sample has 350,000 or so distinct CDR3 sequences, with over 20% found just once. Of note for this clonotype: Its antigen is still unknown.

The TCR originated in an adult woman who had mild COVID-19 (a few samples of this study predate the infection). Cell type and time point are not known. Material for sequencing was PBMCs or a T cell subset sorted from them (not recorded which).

CDR3 DNA sequence: TGTGCCAGCAGCCGCGTCACTGGGACAGGGATGAACGGGGAGCTGTTTTTT. Its translation is CASSRVTGTGMNGELFF. This chain connects TRBV4-2 to TRBJ2-2, with 9 bases identical to TRBD1. CDR1 and CDR2 (germline): LGHNA, YNFKEQ. Trimming at V came to 4 bases and at J to 7 bases, leaving 13 bases not matched to a gene. The CDR3 is made up of 17 amino acids.